These 23 T cell receptor beta chains originate from one sample sequenced in a study of blood T cell repertoires in COVID-19. Measured with immunoSEQ multiplex PCR; TCRdb has only the in-frame clones, and not every one. The sample shows roughly 68,000 clones, roughly 84% of them seen only once. Sequencing was performed on peripheral blood. These receptor sequences come from a man aged 45-65 years with active COVID-19.

V and J are TRBV7-9 and TRBJ2-4; no firm D call. The CDR3 is 11 residues long. With 2 bases removed from V and 13 bases from J, the gap between germline ends came to 9 bases. CDR1 SEHNR and CDR2 FQNEAQ come from the germline V gene (reference sequence). The CDR3 region is CASSLTHKQYF. In DNA form, the CDR3 reads TGTGCCAGCAGCTTAACCCACAAGCAGTACTTC. Supplemented by reference TRBV7-9 and TRBJ2-4, the full variable domain reads DTGVSQNPRHKITKRGQNVTFRCDPISEHNRLYWYRQTLGQGPEFLTYFQNEAQLEKSRLLSDRFSAERPKGSFSTLEIQRTEQGDSAMYLCASSLTHKQYFGAGTRLSVL.

V gene TRBV30 combines with J gene TRBJ1-4; tentative D call: TRBD1 (5 bases). V lost 0 bases, J lost 8 bases, and 10 bases lay in between. The germline V gene has CDR1 GTSNPN and CDR2 SVGIG (reference sequence). CDR3 length: 13 amino acids. CDR3 nucleotide sequence: TGTGCCTGGAGTGTTGACAGAGAGGAAAAACTGTTTTTT. It translates to CAWSVDREEKLFF.

The chain links TRBV5-1 to TRBJ2-1; D is unresolved. The ends were cut back, 0 bases at V and 4 bases at J, with 11 bases in the middle. Germline V gives CDR1 SGHRS, CDR2 YFSETQ. The CDR3 is 15 amino acids. The CDR3 here is CASSLENLLYNEQFF. CDR3 nucleotide sequence: TGCGCCAGCAGCTTGGAAAACTTGCTTTACAATGAGCAGTTCTTC.

The chain recombines TRBV6-5 with TRBJ1-5, with D perhaps matching TRBD1 (5 bases). Deletions cut 8 bases from V and 3 bases from J, with 14 bases between. The V gene's germline CDR1 is MNHEY and CDR2 SVGAGI. This CDR3 has 14 amino acids. CDR3 protein: CASPARQLNQPQHF. In DNA form, the CDR3 reads TGTGCCAGCCCTGCAAGACAGCTCAATCAGCCCCAGCATTTT.

The rearrangement joins TRBV15 to TRBJ2-7, with D possibly TRBD2 on 6 matching bases. Trimming took off 5 bases at V and 2 bases at J, with 10 bases between the two ends. Per germline, CDR1 LNHNV and CDR2 YYDKDF (reference sequence). This CDR3 is 13 amino acids long. CDR3 protein: CATSAGIAYEQYF. The CDR3 region has the DNA TGTGCCACCAGCGCGGGGATTGCCTACGAGCAGTACTTC.

The chain joins TRBV7-3 to TRBJ2-2, with TRBD1 as a possible D gene (6 bases). The CDR3 has 16 amino acids. Trimming stripped 5 bases from V and 1 base from J, with 14 bases between. In germline, CDR1 is SGHTA, CDR2 FQGTGA. This chain's CDR3 is CASSPQPGQNTGELFF. CDR3 sequence (DNA): TGTGCCAGCAGCCCCCAACCGGGACAGAACACCGGGGAGCTGTTTTTT. Full variable domain (missing parts from reference TRBV7-3 and TRBJ2-2): GAGVSQTPSNKVTEKGKYVELRCDPISGHTALYWYRQSLGQGPEFLIYFQGTGAADDSGLPNDRFFAVRPEGSVSTLKIQRTERGDSAVYLCASSPQPGQNTGELFFGEGSRLTVL.

The chain combines TRBV29-1 with TRBJ2-7, with TRBD2 matching over 12 bases. V lost 4 bases to trimming and J lost 3 bases; unmatched junction nucleotides: 7. In germline, CDR1 is SQVTM, CDR2 ANQGSEA. This CDR3 spans 15 amino acids. The chain's CDR3 is CSVGPLAGGGYEQYF. DNA for the CDR3: TGCAGCGTTGGGCCGCTAGCGGGAGGGGGCTACGAGCAGTACTTC.

This chain links TRBV20-1 with TRBJ1-2; no firm D call. Looked up from germline, CDR1 is DFQATT and CDR2 is SNEGSKA (reference sequence). The CDR3 loop spans 10 amino acids. V lost 2 bases and J 5 bases, leaving 3 bases between the germline ends. CDR3 protein: CSARQYGYTF. The CDR3 DNA is TGCAGTGCTAGACAGTATGGCTACACCTTC.

The rearrangement joins TRBV6-5 to TRBJ1-2; D is ambiguous. This CDR3 region has 13 residues. The ends were cut back, 0 bases at V and 5 bases at J, with 7 bases in the middle. CDR1 is MNHEY and CDR2 is SVGAGI in the germline V gene. This chain's CDR3 is CASSYSNGYGYTF. The CDR3 nucleotides read TGTGCCAGCAGTTACTCGAACGGGTATGGCTACACCTTC.

V is TRBV18 and J is TRBJ1-5, with D possibly being TRBD1 (5 bases). The CDR3 consists of 16 residues. V lost 5 bases and J 0 bases, leaving 14 bases between the germline ends. Per the germline V gene, CDR1 is KGHSH and CDR2 is LQKENI. Written as DNA, the CDR3 is TGTGCCAGCTCATCAGGGACTGTTCGTAGCAATCAGCCCCAGCATTTT. This translates into CASSSGTVRSNQPQHF.

The chain couples TRBV4-1 to TRBJ2-7, with TRBD1 matching 10 bases. The CDR3 covers 16 residues. J lost 3 bases, V lost 1 base, and 6 bases had no gene match. Germline V gene lookup returns CDR1 MGHRA and CDR2 YSYEKL. CDR3 nucleotides: TGCGCCAGCAGCCAAGGCGGGACAGGGGAACTCTACGAGCAGTACTTC. Translation: CASSQGGTGELYEQYF.

The chain is built from TRBV9 and TRBJ1-4; tentative D call: TRBD1 (5 bases). V shed 4 bases and J shed 8 bases, with 15 bases lying between them. The length of the CDR3 is 14 residues. The V gene's germline CDR1 is SGDLS and CDR2 YYNGEE. CDR3 DNA: TGTGCCAGCAGCCGTTCCGGGGCGGGGGAAAAACTGTTTTTT. Translating it yields CASSRSGAGEKLFF.

The chain is built from TRBV19 and TRBJ2-5, with TRBD2 matching 10 bases. This CDR3 comprises 16 residues. Germline V gives CDR1 LNHDA, CDR2 SQIVND (reference sequence). V lost 4 bases to trimming and J lost 0 bases; unmatched junction nucleotides: 5. The chain's CDR3 is CASSSPSGSNQETQYF. The DNA of the CDR3 is TGTGCCAGTAGTAGTCCTAGCGGGAGTAACCAAGAGACCCAGTACTTC.

The chain links TRBV5-8 to TRBJ2-5, with 9 bases matching TRBD2. The CDR3 sequence is 14 residues long. The V and J ends lost 4 bases and 4 bases, in that order; junction bases with no gene match: 5. CDR1 and CDR2 (germline): SGHTS, YDEGEE. The CDR3 sequence is CASSPGTSTETQYF. The CDR3 DNA reads TGTGCCAGCAGCCCAGGGACTAGCACAGAGACCCAGTACTTC. The complete variable domain, with remaining parts taken from reference TRBV5-8 and TRBJ2-5, reads EAGVTQSPTHLIKTRGQQATLRCSPISGHTSVYWYQQALGLGLQFLLWYDEGEERNRGNFPPRFSGRQFPNYSSELNVNALELEDSALYLCASSPGTSTETQYFGPGTRLLVL.

The chain is built from TRBV7-7 and TRBJ2-3; D is unclear. The CDR3 has 14 amino acids. Between the trimmed V and J ends, which lost 5 bases and 8 bases, there was a span of 17 bases. Germline V gives CDR1 SSHAT, CDR2 FNYEAQ (reference sequence). The CDR3 protein is CASSPSPSVGTQYF. The CDR3 nucleotides read TGTGCCAGCAGCCCTTCTCCCAGCGTCGGTACGCAGTATTTT.

This clone appeared a single time. The chain combines TRBV19 with TRBJ2-1; D is uncertain. The ends were cut back, 5 bases at V and 5 bases at J, with 10 bases in the middle. This CDR3 comprises 13 residues. Per germline, CDR1 LNHDA and CDR2 SQIVND (reference sequence). DNA of the CDR3: TGTGCCAGTAGTGACCGACACAACAATGAGCAGTTCTTC. Protein: CASSDRHNNEQFF.

The rearrangement uses TRBV9 and TRBJ2-3; 9 positions agree with TRBD1. Germline V lookup: CDR1 SGDLS, CDR2 YYNGEE. The trim removed 0 bases at V and 3 bases at J, leaving 8 bases unmatched. The CDR3 totals 17 residues. CDR3 sequence (DNA): TGTGCCAGCAGCGTAGGGGGACAGGGAGTGGAAACAGATACGCAGTATTTT. Protein sequence: CASSVGGQGVETDTQYF.

This clone was detected once. The V gene is TRBV19, the J gene TRBJ2-3, with 9 bases matching TRBD2. The germline CDR1 and CDR2 sequences are LNHDA and SQIVND (reference sequence). The ends lost 7 bases at V and 2 bases at J; junction bases unmatched: 4. The CDR3 is 14 residues long. CDR3 in DNA: TGTGCCAGTATGGCTAGCGGGGACACAGATACGCAGTATTTT. Translating gives CASMASGDTDTQYF. Based on the CDR3 plus reference TRBV19 and TRBJ2-3, the full variable domain is DGGITQSPKYLFRKEGQNVTLSCEQNLNHDAMYWYRQDPGQGLRLIYYSQIVNDFQKGDIAEGYSVSREKKESFPLTVTSAQKNPTAFYLCASMASGDTDTQYFGPGTRLTVL.

The CDR3 spells CASSLGTVTEAFF. In DNA, the CDR3 is TGTGCCAGCAGCCTTGGGACAGTCACTGAAGCTTTCTTT. The rearrangement uses TRBV5-6 and TRBJ1-1; 7 nucleotides line up with TRBD1. V shed 4 bases, J shed 4 bases, and the junction held 4 bases outside the gene matches. Germline-derived CDR1 and CDR2 are SGHDT and YYEEEE. This CDR3 spans 13 amino acids. Full variable domain (rest looked up from reference TRBV5-6 and TRBJ1-1): DAGVTQSPTHLIKTRGQQVTLRCSPKSGHDTVSWYQQALGQGPQFIFQYYEEEERQRGNFPDRFSGHQFPNYSSELNVNALLLGDSALYLCASSLGTVTEAFFGQGTRLTVV.

J is TRBJ2-1 and V is TRBV18; 8 nucleotides agree with TRBD2. The CDR3 has 14 amino acids. Germline V lookup: CDR1 KGHSH, CDR2 LQKENI. The V and J ends lost 3 bases and 5 bases, in that order; junction bases with no gene match: 3. CDR3 DNA sequence: TGTGCCAGCTCACCCTCGGGGGGGGACAATGAGCAGTTCTTC. It yields the protein CASSPSGGDNEQFF.

V gene TRBV12-3 or TRBV12-4 combines with J gene TRBJ1-2; D unresolved. Trimming stripped 6 bases from V and 4 bases from J, with 9 bases between. The CDR3 consists of 12 residues. The DNA of the CDR3 is TGTGCCAGCAGCAAGGAGGGCTATGGCTACACCTTC. Translated: CASSKEGYGYTF.

This clone has a handful of counts. The chain is built from TRBV7-9 and TRBJ2-7; 10 bases line up with TRBD1. The CDR3 is 15 amino acids. CDR1 is SEHNR, CDR2 FQNEAQ, per germline (reference sequence). V dropped 2 bases and J dropped 9; count of bases not matched to a gene: 10. The CDR3 reads CASSLPGQGIPLQYF. In nucleotides, the CDR3 is TGTGCCAGCAGCTTACCGGGACAGGGGATCCCGCTGCAGTACTTC.

The chain uses TRBV7-2 and TRBJ1-5, with D perhaps matching TRBD1 (6 bases). V dropped 5 bases and J dropped 1 base, with 12 bases sitting between them. CDR1 and CDR2 (germline): SGHTA, FQGNSA. The length of the CDR3 is 15 residues. The CDR3 here is CASSPGVWSNQPQHF. DNA for the CDR3: TGTGCCAGCAGCCCAGGGGTGTGGAGCAATCAGCCCCAGCATTTT. The variable domain in full, with the rest retrieved from reference TRBV7-2 and TRBJ1-5, is GAGVSQSPSNKVTEKGKDVELRCDPISGHTALYWYRQSLGQGLEFLIYFQGNSAPDKSGLPSDRFSAERTGGSVSTLTIQRTQQEDSAVYLCASSPGVWSNQPQHFGDGTRLSIL.